This entry is about one T cell receptor beta chain. Its specificity is unknown. 13 Jbeta primers and 60 Vbeta primers were used for the PCR. This table comes from immunoSEQ multiplex PCR, and its TCRdb copy is limited to in-frame clones, with some not included. The sample includes roughly 110,000 clones, approximately 82% of them seen just once. Each donor's status was that of a healthy bone marrow donor. Sampled while nominally healthy, donors likely had unrecorded immune exposures. The data stem from a study of cytomegalovirus exposure and HLA in healthy donors. Study-wide results and caveats: A missense variant in DCLRE1C was later tied to TCR beta V- and J-gene trimming.

The CDR3 extends over 17 amino acids. Trimming removed 4 bases from V and 5 bases from J, with 22 bases in between. The germline gives CDR1 SGHDT, CDR2 YYEEEE. This sequence joins TRBV5-6 and TRBJ2-1, with D perhaps TRBD2 (7 bases). Sequencing was carried out using PBMCs. This receptor was taken from a man younger than 40 in good health and CMV-seropositive. The CDR3 DNA follows: TGTGCCAGCAGCCACTTCGCGGGGGCCGAGGGCGACAATGAGCAGTTCTTC. Protein product: CASSHFAGAEGDNEQFF.